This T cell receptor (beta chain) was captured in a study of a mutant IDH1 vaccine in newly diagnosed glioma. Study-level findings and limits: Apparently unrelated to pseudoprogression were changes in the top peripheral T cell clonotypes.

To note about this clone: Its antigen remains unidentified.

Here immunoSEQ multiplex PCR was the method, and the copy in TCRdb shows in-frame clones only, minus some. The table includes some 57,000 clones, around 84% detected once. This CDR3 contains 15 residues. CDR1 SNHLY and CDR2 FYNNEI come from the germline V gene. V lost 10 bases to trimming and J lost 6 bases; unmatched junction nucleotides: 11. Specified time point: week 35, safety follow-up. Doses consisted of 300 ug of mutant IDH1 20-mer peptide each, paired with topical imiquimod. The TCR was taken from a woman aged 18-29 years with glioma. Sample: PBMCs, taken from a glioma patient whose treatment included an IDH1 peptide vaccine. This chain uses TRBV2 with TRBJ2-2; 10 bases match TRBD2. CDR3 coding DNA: TGTGCCACCGAGGGGACTAGCGAGGGGGCCGGGGAGCTGTTTTTT. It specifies CATEGTSEGAGELFF.